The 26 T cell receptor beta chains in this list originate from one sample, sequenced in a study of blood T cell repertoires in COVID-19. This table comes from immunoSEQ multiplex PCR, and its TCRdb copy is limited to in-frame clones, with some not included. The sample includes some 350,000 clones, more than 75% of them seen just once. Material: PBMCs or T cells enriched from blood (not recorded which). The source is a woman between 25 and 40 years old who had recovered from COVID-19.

CDR3 DNA: TGTGCTAGTGGTTTGCCCCCTCTAGCGGGGGCCCAAGAGACCCAGTACTTC. Translation: CASGLPPLAGAQETQYF. The chain carries TRBV12-5 and TRBJ2-5, with 10 bases lining up with TRBD2. Germline assignment: CDR1 LGHNT and CDR2 FRNRAP. The CDR3 consists of 17 residues. Unmatched junction bases numbered 7, after V lost 2 bases and J lost 1 base. The full variable domain, rest sourced from reference TRBV12-5 and TRBJ2-5, is DARVTQTPRHKVTEMGQEVTMRCQPILGHNTVFWYRQTMMQGLELLAYFRNRAPLDDSGMPKDRFSAEMPDATLATLKIQPSEPRDSAVYFCASGLPPLAGAQETQYFGPGTRLLVL.

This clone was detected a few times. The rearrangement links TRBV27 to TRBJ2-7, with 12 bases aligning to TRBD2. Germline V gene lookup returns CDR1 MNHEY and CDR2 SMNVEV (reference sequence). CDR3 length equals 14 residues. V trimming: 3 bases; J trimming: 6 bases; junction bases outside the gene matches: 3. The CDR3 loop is CASSFKTSGSEQYF. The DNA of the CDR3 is TGTGCCAGCAGTTTTAAGACTAGCGGGAGCGAGCAGTACTTC.

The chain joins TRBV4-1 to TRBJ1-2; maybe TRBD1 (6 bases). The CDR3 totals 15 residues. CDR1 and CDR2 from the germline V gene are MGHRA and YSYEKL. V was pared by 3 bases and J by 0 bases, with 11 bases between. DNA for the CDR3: TGCGCCAGCAGCCAGACGGGACACCCTAACTATGGCTACACCTTC. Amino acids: CASSQTGHPNYGYTF.

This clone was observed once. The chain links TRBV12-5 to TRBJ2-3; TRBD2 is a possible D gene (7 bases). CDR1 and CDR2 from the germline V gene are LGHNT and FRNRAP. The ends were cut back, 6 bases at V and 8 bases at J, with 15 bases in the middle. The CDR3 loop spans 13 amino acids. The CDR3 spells CASGGGGGRTQYF. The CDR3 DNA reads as TGTGCTAGTGGAGGGGGGGGCGGCCGTACGCAGTATTTT.

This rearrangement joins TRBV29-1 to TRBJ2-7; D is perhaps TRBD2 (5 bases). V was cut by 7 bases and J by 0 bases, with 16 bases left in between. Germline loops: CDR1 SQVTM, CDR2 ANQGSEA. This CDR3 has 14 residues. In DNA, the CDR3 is TGCAGCGCTGGACTCCGACTCTCCTCCTACGAGCAGTACTTC. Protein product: CSAGLRLSSYEQYF.

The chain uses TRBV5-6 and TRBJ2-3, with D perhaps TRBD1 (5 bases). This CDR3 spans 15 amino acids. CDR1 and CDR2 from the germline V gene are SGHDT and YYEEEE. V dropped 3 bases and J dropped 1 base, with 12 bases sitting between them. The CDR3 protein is CASSYYDSRTDTQYF. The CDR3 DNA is TGTGCCAGCAGCTATTACGACAGCCGCACAGATACGCAGTATTTT.

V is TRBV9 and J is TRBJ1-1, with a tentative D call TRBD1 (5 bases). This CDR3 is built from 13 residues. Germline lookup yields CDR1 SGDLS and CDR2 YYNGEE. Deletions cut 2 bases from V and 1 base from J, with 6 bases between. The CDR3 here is CASSVTANTEAFF. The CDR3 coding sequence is TGTGCCAGCAGCGTGACAGCGAACACTGAAGCTTTCTTT.

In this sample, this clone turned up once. CDR3 sequence reads: CASSTRKISTDTQYF. The CDR3 bases are TGTGCCAGCAGCACAAGAAAGATTAGCACAGATACGCAGTATTTT. The gene calls are TRBV11-3 and TRBJ2-3; no firm D call. The CDR3 covers 15 residues. The V and J ends lost 5 bases and 0 bases respectively, with 12 bases between them. The V gene's germline CDR1 is SGHNT and CDR2 YENEEA.

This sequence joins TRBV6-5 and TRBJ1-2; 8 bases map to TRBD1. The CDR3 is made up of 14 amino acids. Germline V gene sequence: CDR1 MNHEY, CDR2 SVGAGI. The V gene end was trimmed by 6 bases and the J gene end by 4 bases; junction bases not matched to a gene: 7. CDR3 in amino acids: CASRGTGQAYGYTF. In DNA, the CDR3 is TGTGCCAGCAGGGGAACGGGACAGGCCTATGGCTACACCTTC.

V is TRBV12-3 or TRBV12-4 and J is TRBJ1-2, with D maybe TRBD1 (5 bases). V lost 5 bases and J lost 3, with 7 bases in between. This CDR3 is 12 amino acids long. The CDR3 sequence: CASSGHYYGYTF. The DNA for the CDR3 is TGTGCCAGCAGTGGACACTACTATGGCTACACCTTC.

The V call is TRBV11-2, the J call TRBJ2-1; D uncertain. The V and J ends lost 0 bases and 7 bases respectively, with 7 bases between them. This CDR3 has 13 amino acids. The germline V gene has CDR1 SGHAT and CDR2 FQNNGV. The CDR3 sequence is CASSLEARNEQFF. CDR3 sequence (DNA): TGTGCCAGCAGCTTAGAAGCAAGAAATGAGCAGTTCTTC.

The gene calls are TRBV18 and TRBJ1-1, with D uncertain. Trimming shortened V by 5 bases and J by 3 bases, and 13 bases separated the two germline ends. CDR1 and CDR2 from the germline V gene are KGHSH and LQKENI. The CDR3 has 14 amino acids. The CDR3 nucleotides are TGTGCCAGCTCATCCAATCCTCCGGACACTGAAGCTTTCTTT. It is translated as CASSSNPPDTEAFF.

CDR3 amino acids: CATSRDGGFGNTIYF. The CDR3 DNA reads as TGTGCCACCAGCAGAGATGGGGGGTTTGGAAACACCATATATTTT. The V gene is TRBV15, the J gene TRBJ1-3; perhaps TRBD1 as D (5 bases). Germline values: CDR1 LNHNV, CDR2 YYDKDF (reference sequence). Trimming removed 0 bases at V and 3 bases at J, with 9 bases between. This CDR3 has 15 amino acids.

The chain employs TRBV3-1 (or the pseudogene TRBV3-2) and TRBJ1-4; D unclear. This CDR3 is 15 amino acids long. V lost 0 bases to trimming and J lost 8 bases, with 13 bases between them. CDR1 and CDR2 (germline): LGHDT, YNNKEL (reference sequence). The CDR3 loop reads CASSQEAAVGEKLFF. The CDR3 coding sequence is TGTGCCAGCAGCCAAGAAGCGGCAGTGGGCGAAAAACTGTTTTTT.

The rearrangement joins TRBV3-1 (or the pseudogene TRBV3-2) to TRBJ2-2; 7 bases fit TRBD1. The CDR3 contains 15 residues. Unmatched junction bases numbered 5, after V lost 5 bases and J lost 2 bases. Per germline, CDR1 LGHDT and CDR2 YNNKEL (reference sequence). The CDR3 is CASSERGLNTGELFF. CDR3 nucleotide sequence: TGTGCCAGCAGCGAAAGGGGGCTCAACACCGGGGAGCTGTTTTTT.

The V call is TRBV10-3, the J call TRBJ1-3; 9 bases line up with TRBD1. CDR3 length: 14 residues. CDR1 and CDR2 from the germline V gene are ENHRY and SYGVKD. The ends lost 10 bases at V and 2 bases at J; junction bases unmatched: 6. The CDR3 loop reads CATWTGEAGNTIYF. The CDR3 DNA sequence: TGTGCCACCTGGACAGGGGAGGCTGGAAACACCATATATTTT.

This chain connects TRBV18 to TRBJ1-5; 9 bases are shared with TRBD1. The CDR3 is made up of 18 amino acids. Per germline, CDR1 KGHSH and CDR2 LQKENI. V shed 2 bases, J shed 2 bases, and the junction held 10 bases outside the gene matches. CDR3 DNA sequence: TGTGCCAGCTCACCAGAACGGGGGACAGGGCGTGGCAATCAGCCCCAGCATTTT. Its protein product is CASSPERGTGRGNQPQHF.

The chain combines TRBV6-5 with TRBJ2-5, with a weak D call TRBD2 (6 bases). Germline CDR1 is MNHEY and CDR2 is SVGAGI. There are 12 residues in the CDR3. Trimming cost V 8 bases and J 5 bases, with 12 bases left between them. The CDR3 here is CASGTPGETQYF. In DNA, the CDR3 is TGTGCCAGCGGGACTCCCGGGGAGACCCAGTACTTC.

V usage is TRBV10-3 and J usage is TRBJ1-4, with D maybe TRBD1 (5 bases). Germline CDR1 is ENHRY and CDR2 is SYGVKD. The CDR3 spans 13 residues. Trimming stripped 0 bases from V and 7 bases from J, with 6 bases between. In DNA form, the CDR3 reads TGTGCCATCAGTGAGTCGGGGGGTGAAAAACTGTTTTTT. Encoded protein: CAISESGGEKLFF.

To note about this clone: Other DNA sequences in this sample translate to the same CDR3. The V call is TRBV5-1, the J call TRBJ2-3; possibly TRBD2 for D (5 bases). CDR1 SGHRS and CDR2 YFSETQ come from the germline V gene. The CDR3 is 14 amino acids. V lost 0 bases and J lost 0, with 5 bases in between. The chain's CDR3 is CASSLAGSTDTQYF. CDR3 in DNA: TGCGCCAGCAGCTTGGCGGGGAGCACAGATACGCAGTATTTT. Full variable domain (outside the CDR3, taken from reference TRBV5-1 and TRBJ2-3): KAGVTQTPRYLIKTRGQQVTLSCSPISGHRSVSWYQQTPGQGLQFLFEYFSETQRNKGNFPGRFSGRQFSNSRSEMNVSTLELGDSALYLCASSLAGSTDTQYFGPGTRLTVL.

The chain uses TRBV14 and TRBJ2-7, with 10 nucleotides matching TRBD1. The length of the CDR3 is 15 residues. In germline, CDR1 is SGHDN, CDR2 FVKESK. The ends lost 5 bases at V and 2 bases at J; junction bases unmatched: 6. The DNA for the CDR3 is TGTGCCAGCAGCAAAGGGGGGACAGGGGCCTACGAGCAGTACTTC. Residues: CASSKGGTGAYEQYF.

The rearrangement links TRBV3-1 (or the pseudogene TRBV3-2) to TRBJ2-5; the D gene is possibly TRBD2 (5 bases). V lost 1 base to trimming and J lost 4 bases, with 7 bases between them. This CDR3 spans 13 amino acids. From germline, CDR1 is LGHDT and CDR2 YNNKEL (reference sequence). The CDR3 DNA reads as TGTGCCAGCAGCCAAGCGGGGTCAGAGACCCAGTACTTC. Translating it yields CASSQAGSETQYF.

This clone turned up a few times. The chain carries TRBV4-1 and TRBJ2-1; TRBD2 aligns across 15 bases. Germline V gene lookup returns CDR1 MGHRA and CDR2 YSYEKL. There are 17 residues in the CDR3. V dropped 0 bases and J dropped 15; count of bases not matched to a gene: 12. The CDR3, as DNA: TGCGCCAGCAGCCAAGATCGCACGGGTGGACTAGCGGGAGGGCCGTTCTTC. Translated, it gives CASSQDRTGGLAGGPFF.

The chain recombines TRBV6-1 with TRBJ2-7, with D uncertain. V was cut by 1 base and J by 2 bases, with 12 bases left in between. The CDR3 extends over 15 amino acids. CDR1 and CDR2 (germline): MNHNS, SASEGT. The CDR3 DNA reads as TGTGCCAGCAGTGAAGAACTACTACCGACCTACGAGCAGTACTTC. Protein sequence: CASSEELLPTYEQYF.

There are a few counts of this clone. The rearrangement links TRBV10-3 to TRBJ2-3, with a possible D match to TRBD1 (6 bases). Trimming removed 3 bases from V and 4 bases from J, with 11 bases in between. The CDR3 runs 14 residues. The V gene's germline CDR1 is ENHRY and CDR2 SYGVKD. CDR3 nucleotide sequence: TGTGCCATCAGTGAACAACAGGGAGCAGATACGCAGTATTTT. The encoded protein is CAISEQQGADTQYF.

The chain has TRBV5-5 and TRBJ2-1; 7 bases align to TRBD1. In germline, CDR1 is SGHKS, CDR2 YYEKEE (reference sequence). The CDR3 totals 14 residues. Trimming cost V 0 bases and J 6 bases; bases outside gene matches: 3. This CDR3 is CASSLDRDSNEQFF. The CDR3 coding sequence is TGTGCCAGCAGCTTGGACAGGGACAGCAATGAGCAGTTCTTC.